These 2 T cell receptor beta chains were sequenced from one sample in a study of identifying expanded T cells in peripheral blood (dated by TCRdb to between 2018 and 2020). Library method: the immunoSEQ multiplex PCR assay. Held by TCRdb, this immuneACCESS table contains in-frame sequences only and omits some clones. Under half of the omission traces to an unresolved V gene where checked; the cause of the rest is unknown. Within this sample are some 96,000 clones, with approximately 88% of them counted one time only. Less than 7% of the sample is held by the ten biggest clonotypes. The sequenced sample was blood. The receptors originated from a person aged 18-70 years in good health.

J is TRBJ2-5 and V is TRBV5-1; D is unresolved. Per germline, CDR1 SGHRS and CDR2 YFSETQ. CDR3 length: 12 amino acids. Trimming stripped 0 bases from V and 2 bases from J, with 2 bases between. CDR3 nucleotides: TGCGCCAGCAGCTTGGGGCAAGAGACCCAGTACTTC. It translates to CASSLGQETQYF.

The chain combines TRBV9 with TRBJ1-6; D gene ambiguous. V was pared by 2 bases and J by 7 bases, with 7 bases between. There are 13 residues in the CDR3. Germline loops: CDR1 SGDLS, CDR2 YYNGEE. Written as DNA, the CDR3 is TGTGCCAGCAGCGTTCGTTACAATTCACCCCTCCACTTT. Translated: CASSVRYNSPLHF.